One sample yielded the 15 T cell receptor beta chains listed below, sequenced in a study of OX40 agonist ivuxolimab in advanced cancers. The protocol was immunoSEQ multiplex PCR, while the TCRdb copy is restricted to in-frame clones and leaves out a portion. The data show about 16,000 clones, with 84% seen just once and about two thirds held by the top ten. Sequencing used CD4+ or CD8+ T cells sorted from blood, obtained in a trial of the OX40 agonist ivuxolimab. These receptors were taken from an adult with an advanced solid tumor such as melanoma, head and neck, liver or kidney cancer.

V and J are TRBV6-4 and TRBJ2-1; D might be TRBD1 or TRBD2, each matching 5 bases. Trimming took off 8 bases at V and 5 bases at J, with 19 bases between the two ends. This CDR3 is 15 amino acids long. Per the germline V gene, CDR1 is MRHNA and CDR2 is SNTAGT. This CDR3 is CASGTAFLPDNEQFF. CDR3 nucleotides: TGTGCCAGCGGGACGGCATTTTTACCCGACAATGAGCAGTTCTTC.

The chain links TRBV12-5 to TRBJ1-1; weak D call: TRBD1 (6 bases). The V gene's germline CDR1 is LGHNT and CDR2 FRNRAP. The V and J ends lost 3 bases and 0 bases respectively, with 8 bases between them. This CDR3 has 14 residues. The CDR3 nucleotides are TGTGCTAGTGGTTTCCAGGGGATGAACACTGAAGCTTTCTTT. Translation gives CASGFQGMNTEAFF.

This clone was seen only a few times. The chain carries TRBV27 and TRBJ2-1, with D tentatively TRBD1 (5 bases). CDR1 and CDR2 (germline): MNHEY, SMNVEV (reference sequence). There are 15 residues in the CDR3. Trimming stripped 0 bases from V and 7 bases from J, with 13 bases between. CDR3 nucleotides: TGTGCCAGCAGTTTATCGGGGCGAGTAGGGAATGAGCAGTTCTTC. This translates into CASSLSGRVGNEQFF.

About this clone itself: At one boundary the junction diverges from the germline segment, which might be a read error. The V gene is TRBV6-5, the J gene TRBJ2-7, with no clear D. Germline loops: CDR1 MNHEY, CDR2 SVGAGI. The CDR3 loop spans 11 amino acids. Written as DNA, the CDR3 is TGTGCCAGCAGTTACTCCGACGAGCAGTACTTC. Protein product: CASSYSDEQYF.

V gene TRBV7-9 combines with J gene TRBJ2-7; D ambiguous. With 8 bases removed from V and 4 bases from J, the gap between germline ends came to 18 bases. The germline V gene encodes CDR1 SEHNR and CDR2 FQNEAQ (reference sequence). The CDR3 consists of 14 residues. CDR3: CASRPSGTLYEQYF. The CDR3 nucleotides are TGTGCCAGCCGCCCTAGTGGTACCTTATACGAGCAGTACTTC.

This chain uses TRBV6-5 with TRBJ2-2; D unresolved. Trimming cost V 5 bases and J 4 bases, with 8 bases left between them. This CDR3 comprises 13 residues. In germline, CDR1 is MNHEY, CDR2 SVGAGI. The CDR3 DNA reads TGTGCCAGCAGTCCAAGCGTCACCGGGGAGCTGTTTTTT. Its translation is CASSPSVTGELFF.

The chain combines TRBV27 with TRBJ2-7, with D possibly TRBD2 on 5 matching bases. Trimming removed 5 bases at V and 2 bases at J, with 10 bases between. Germline loops: CDR1 MNHEY, CDR2 SMNVEV (reference sequence). The CDR3 covers 13 residues. The chain's CDR3 is CASSAGITYEQYF. The CDR3 nucleotides are TGTGCCAGCAGTGCCGGGATTACCTACGAGCAGTACTTC.

V gene TRBV4-3 combines with J gene TRBJ2-4; D remains ambiguous. CDR1 LGHNA and CDR2 YSLEER come from the germline V gene. Trimming removed 0 bases at V and 9 bases at J, with 6 bases between. This CDR3 contains 12 residues. As DNA, the CDR3 is TGCGCCAGCAGCCAAGAAAGCAGCATTCAGTACTTC. Encoded protein: CASSQESSIQYF.

The chain employs TRBV9 and TRBJ2-1; possibly TRBD2 for D (6 bases). Germline V gene sequence: CDR1 SGDLS, CDR2 YYNGEE. CDR3 length: 15 residues. V shed 4 bases and J shed 5 bases, with 16 bases lying between them. This CDR3 reads CASSPGTGGHNEQFF. The CDR3, as DNA: TGTGCCAGCAGCCCCGGGACTGGCGGCCACAATGAGCAGTTCTTC.

The genes are TRBV10-2 and TRBJ2-1; D gene ambiguous. Looked up from germline, CDR1 is WSHSY and CDR2 is SAAADI. With 10 bases removed from V and 5 bases from J, the gap between germline ends came to 0 bases. This CDR3 spans 8 amino acids. CDR3 DNA: TGCGCCAACAATGAGCAGTTCTTC. The encoded protein is CANNEQFF.

J is TRBJ2-1 and V is TRBV27; 9 bases line up with TRBD2. V lost 5 bases to trimming and J lost 5 bases; unmatched junction nucleotides: 7. Germline V gene lookup returns CDR1 MNHEY and CDR2 SMNVEV (reference sequence). This CDR3 spans 15 amino acids. As DNA, the CDR3 is TGTGCCAGCAGTCCCCAGCGGGAGGCAGACAATGAGCAGTTCTTC. Translated: CASSPQREADNEQFF.

The genes are TRBV21-1 and TRBJ1-5. TRBV21-1 is labeled a pseudogene. CDR3 length equals 15 residues. CDR3 coding DNA: TGTGCCAGCAGGCCGGACGGGACGCCGGGTTCGACCCAGCATTTT. The encoded protein is CASRPDGTPGSTQHF.

The chain links TRBV11-2 to TRBJ1-4; no definite D call. In germline, CDR1 is SGHAT, CDR2 FQNNGV. This CDR3 contains 15 residues. Trimming stripped 4 bases from V and 0 bases from J, with 9 bases between. The CDR3 region has the DNA TGTGCCAGCAGCTCGTTATCTGCAACTAATGAAAAACTGTTTTTT. Translating it yields CASSSLSATNEKLFF.

This chain uses TRBV19 with TRBJ2-7; TRBD1 matches at 8 bases. CDR1 LNHDA and CDR2 SQIVND come from the germline V gene (reference sequence). The V and J ends lost 6 bases and 3 bases, in that order; junction bases with no gene match: 10. The length of the CDR3 is 15 residues. The CDR3 DNA reads TGTGCCAGTAGCCCATCCCCCGGGACAGGCTACGAGCAGTACTTC. Translated, it gives CASSPSPGTGYEQYF.

The V gene is TRBV9, the J gene TRBJ2-1, with D hard to call. V was cut by 0 bases and J by 8 bases, with 6 bases left in between. The CDR3 is 12 amino acids. Germline-derived CDR1 and CDR2 are SGDLS and YYNGEE. The CDR3 DNA is TGTGCCAGCAGCGTAGCCCCCCATGAGCAGTTCTTC. This codes for CASSVAPHEQFF.